The source of this TCR beta chain is a study of blood T cells in healthy people across ages. Caucasian, healthy and from Russia, the donors were aged between roughly 6 and 95. For every donor, a draw yielded 9.5 to 10 milliliters of peripheral blood. CDR1 and CDR2 (germline): MGHDK, SYGVNS. The ends were cut back, 5 bases at V and 0 bases at J, with 16 bases in the middle. The CDR3 contains 16 residues. Primers used in a second PCR of about 7 to 11 cycles were a sample-barcoded 5' primer and a J-beta primer mix. Every cDNA molecule carried a tag from a template-switch adaptor bearing 12 random nucleotides. TCRdb independently ran MiXCR on the 5' RACE reads; one entry per CDR3 protein. The repertoire has over a million distinct CDR3 sequences, around 42% of them found once; the top ten carry roughly 7.9%. This clonotype showed up just a few times. The antigen is not known. Study results and limitations: It was held that diversity estimates obtained from one million T cells represented underestimates.

The sequence was collected from a woman aged 18 to 35 in good health. The J gene is TRBJ1-2, the V gene TRBV25-1; D is possibly TRBD1 (6 bases). The specimen sequenced was blood. The CDR3 DNA follows: TGTGCCAGCAGTCCCCTTGAGGGGGTAACTAACTATGGCTACACCTTC. As protein: CASSPLEGVTNYGYTF.